A single sample is the source of the 21 T cell receptor beta chains below, sequenced in a study of T cell responses to AZD1222 COVID-19 vaccine. TCRdb keeps only in-frame clones here, not all; method: immunoSEQ multiplex PCR. The table has about 210,000 clones, 85% to 95% seen once. Sequencing was performed on peripheral blood, taken on day 0 of AZD1222 vaccination. All receptors come from an adult in good health.

V usage is TRBV2 and J usage is TRBJ2-1, with D uncertain. V was shortened by 8 bases and J by 7 bases, with 12 bases between the two germline ends. Per the germline V gene, CDR1 is SNHLY and CDR2 is FYNNEI. The CDR3 runs to 12 residues. CDR3 residues: CASEAADNEQFF. The CDR3 bases are TGTGCCAGCGAGGCGGCGGATAATGAGCAGTTCTTC.

This clone was detected only once. This chain uses TRBV6-2 or TRBV6-3 with TRBJ1-2; D might be TRBD1 (5 bases). Germline lookup yields CDR1 MNHEY and CDR2 SVGEGT. The CDR3 runs to 16 residues. V dropped 1 base and J dropped 0 bases, with 12 bases sitting between them. CDR3 DNA: TGTGCCAGCAGTTACTTGAGGGGCGAAGCTAACTATGGCTACACCTTC. Translation: CASSYLRGEANYGYTF.

V gene TRBV30 combines with J gene TRBJ1-6; perhaps TRBD1 as D (6 bases). CDR1 and CDR2 (germline): GTSNPN, SVGIG (reference sequence). The CDR3 has 14 amino acids. Trimming cost V 4 bases and J 7 bases, with 14 bases left between them. CDR3 sequence (DNA): TGTGCCTGGACTCCGCCAGACAGGAATTCACCCCTCCACTTT. Protein: CAWTPPDRNSPLHF.

This chain uses TRBV7-9 with TRBJ1-1; D not resolved. Trimming cost V 6 bases and J 2 bases, with 16 bases left between them. The CDR3 length is 15 residues. From germline, CDR1 is SEHNR and CDR2 FQNEAQ (reference sequence). The CDR3 DNA follows: TGTGCCAGCAGACTACGGACGGGTAGAAACACTGAAGCTTTCTTT. Its protein product is CASRLRTGRNTEAFF.

The rearrangement links TRBV9 to TRBJ1-1, with D unresolved. Looked up from germline, CDR1 is SGDLS and CDR2 is YYNGEE. This CDR3 spans 15 amino acids. Trimming removed 0 bases at V and 4 bases at J, with 13 bases between. The CDR3 DNA reads TGTGCCAGCAGCGTAGTGGGCAGTCTGGCCACTGAAGCTTTCTTT. It codes for CASSVVGSLATEAFF.

This chain joins TRBV28 and TRBJ1-1; 8 bases agree with TRBD1. Losses at the gene ends were 4 bases for V and 6 bases for J; bases not matched to a gene: 10. Germline V CDR1 and CDR2: MDHEN, SYDVKM. The CDR3 length is 15 residues. As DNA, the CDR3 is TGTGCCAGCAGTTCCCCCGGACAGGGTTGGGCTGAAGCTTTCTTT. Translating gives CASSSPGQGWAEAFF.

The chain has TRBV7-9 and TRBJ1-1; D is perhaps TRBD1 (5 bases). The ends were cut back, 3 bases at V and 3 bases at J, with 14 bases in the middle. Germline loops: CDR1 SEHNR, CDR2 FQNEAQ (reference sequence). The CDR3 contains 15 residues. CDR3 in amino acids: CASSFGGTWDTEAFF. The CDR3 coding sequence is TGTGCCAGCAGCTTCGGAGGGACTTGGGACACTGAAGCTTTCTTT.

The V and J genes are TRBV6-1 and TRBJ2-2, with D possibly matching TRBD1 (5 bases). This CDR3 is 16 amino acids long. Germline V gene data show CDR1 as MNHNS and CDR2 as SASEGT. Trimming shortened V by 1 base and J by 0 bases, and 9 bases separated the two germline ends. CDR3 bases: TGTGCCAGCAGTGAAGAGGGGCGAGCGAACACCGGGGAGCTGTTTTTT. It specifies CASSEEGRANTGELFF.

V usage is TRBV11-3 and J usage is TRBJ1-1, with D possibly being TRBD1 (6 bases). This CDR3 region has 13 residues. Germline CDR1 is SGHNT and CDR2 is YENEEA. V lost 4 bases and J 1 base, leaving 7 bases between the germline ends. Written as DNA, the CDR3 is TGTGCCAGCAGCTCGGGACAGAACACTGAAGCTTTCTTT. Encoded protein: CASSSGQNTEAFF.

V usage is TRBV6-6 and J usage is TRBJ2-7, with D perhaps matching TRBD1 (6 bases). The CDR3 length is 13 residues. Germline V lookup: CDR1 MNHNY, CDR2 SVGAGI (reference sequence). Trimming took 6 bases from V and 4 from J, leaving 13 bases between them. The CDR3 sequence is CASSPEGVYEQYF. The CDR3, as DNA: TGTGCCAGCAGCCCCGAGGGGGTTTACGAGCAGTACTTC.

The chain couples TRBV15 to TRBJ2-7; D is unclear. CDR3 size: 13 residues. Looked up from germline, CDR1 is LNHNV and CDR2 is YYDKDF (reference sequence). V was trimmed by 0 bases and J by 4 bases, leaving 7 bases between them. The CDR3 nucleotides read TGTGCCACCAGCAGAGATGAGAGTTACGAGCAGTACTTC. Protein product: CATSRDESYEQYF.

The chain employs TRBV6-1 and TRBJ1-4; no reliable D call. The V gene's germline CDR1 is MNHNS and CDR2 SASEGT. The CDR3 is 15 residues long. Deletions cut 2 bases from V and 0 bases from J, with 7 bases between. CDR3 protein: CASSELFTTNEKLFF. CDR3 in DNA: TGTGCCAGCAGTGAACTTTTTACAACTAATGAAAAACTGTTTTTT.

The rearrangement uses TRBV7-8 and TRBJ1-2, with 8 bases fitting TRBD1. There are 13 residues in the CDR3. Germline V lookup: CDR1 SGHVS, CDR2 FQNEAQ. Trimming took 5 bases from V and 6 from J; bases not matched to a gene: 5. The CDR3 DNA sequence: TGTGCCAGCAGCCCTCGGACAGGGAATGGCTACACCTTC. Protein: CASSPRTGNGYTF.

V and J are TRBV27 and TRBJ1-2; TRBD1 might be the D (6 bases). CDR3 size: 17 residues. CDR1 MNHEY and CDR2 SMNVEV come from the germline V gene (reference sequence). V lost 2 bases, J lost 4 bases, and 20 bases lay in between. CDR3 in DNA: TGTGCCAGCAGTTTAGGGTCCCCACGCAGGGGTGGCTATGGCTACACCTTC. This encodes CASSLGSPRRGGYGYTF.

The CDR3 spells CATSPGTPNTEAFF. CDR3 coding DNA: TGTGCCACCAGTCCAGGGACACCGAACACTGAAGCTTTCTTT. The rearrangement uses TRBV24-1 and TRBJ1-1; D perhaps matches TRBD1 (6 bases). From germline, CDR1 is KGHDR and CDR2 SFDVKD. The CDR3 covers 14 residues. Trimming left V 6 bases short and J 1 base short, with 11 bases between.

The J gene is TRBJ2-4, the V gene TRBV25-1, with TRBD2 as a possible D gene (5 bases). The CDR3 covers 14 residues. Germline CDR1 is MGHDK and CDR2 is SYGVNS. The V end lost 5 bases, the J end lost 8 bases, and 16 bases lay between the germline ends. The CDR3, as DNA: TGTGCCAGCAGTTCGCGGGCCGGTAGTGACATTCAGTACTTC. Amino acid sequence: CASSSRAGSDIQYF.

The chain joins TRBV2 to TRBJ2-2; D perhaps matches TRBD1 (6 bases). The V end lost 4 bases, the J end lost 6 bases, and 21 bases lay between the germline ends. CDR3 length: 17 residues. CDR1 is SNHLY, CDR2 FYNNEI, per germline. The CDR3 sequence: CASSVGQTFQSSGELFF. CDR3 nucleotide sequence: TGTGCCAGCAGTGTCGGACAGACGTTTCAGTCATCCGGGGAGCTGTTTTTT.

The chain links TRBV18 to TRBJ2-7; 12 nucleotides match TRBD2. Germline V gene lookup returns CDR1 KGHSH and CDR2 LQKENI. With V trimmed by 3 bases and J by 6 bases, 9 bases remained unmatched. The CDR3 is made up of 16 amino acids. The CDR3 DNA reads TGTGCCAGCTCACCGTTACTAGCGGGGGGCATGGTCGAGCAGTACTTC. Its protein product is CASSPLLAGGMVEQYF.

The chain couples TRBV6-5 to TRBJ1-4; 8 bases are a match to TRBD1. The CDR3 consists of 14 residues. Trimming cost V 2 bases and J 4 bases; bases outside gene matches: 0. The germline V gene encodes CDR1 MNHEY and CDR2 SVGAGI. The DNA for the CDR3 is TGTGCCAGCAGTTACGGACAGGGTAATGAAAAACTGTTTTTT. Translating gives CASSYGQGNEKLFF.

The rearrangement links TRBV28 to TRBJ1-2; D not resolved. The V and J ends lost 1 base and 4 bases respectively, with 7 bases between them. Germline V lookup: CDR1 MDHEN, CDR2 SYDVKM. This CDR3 comprises 13 residues. CDR3: CASSLLRAYGYTF. Written as DNA, the CDR3 is TGTGCCAGCAGTTTATTGAGGGCCTATGGCTACACCTTC.

V and J are TRBV12-3 or TRBV12-4 and TRBJ2-7, with 8 bases aligning to TRBD2. This CDR3 is 13 amino acids long. With V trimmed by 6 bases and J by 2 bases, 3 bases remained unmatched. Here the CDR3 DNA reads TGTGCCAGCAGCAGCGGGGGACCCTACGAGCAGTACTTC. It encodes CASSSGGPYEQYF.